The 22 T cell receptor beta chains below all came from one sample that was sequenced in a study of STAT5B mutations in CD4+ large granular lymphocyte leukemia (dated by TCRdb to between 2022 and 2023). The library relied on the immunoSEQ multiplex PCR assay. The table was pulled from immuneACCESS by TCRdb, which kept in-frame rearrangements only. Such tables lose some clones; where checked, under half of the loss comes from unresolved V genes, and the rest has no known cause. The sample yields around 30,000 clones; around 76% were counted once. Roughly 2.3% of the sample belongs to the ten largest clones. Material for sequencing was CD4+ T cells from blood buffy coats. The origin of the receptors is a human donor in good health.

CDR3 loop: CASSDPEWGSYEQYF. CDR3 DNA: TGTGCCAGCTCAGATCCGGAGTGGGGCTCCTACGAGCAGTACTTC. The rearrangement links TRBV18 to TRBJ2-7; D not resolved. Germline-derived CDR1 and CDR2 are KGHSH and LQKENI. V was cut by 5 bases and J by 0 bases, with 14 bases left in between. The CDR3 runs 15 residues.

V and J are TRBV6-6 and TRBJ1-1, with D tentatively TRBD1 (6 bases). This CDR3 has 16 amino acids. Germline CDR1 MNHNY, CDR2 SVGAGI (reference sequence). V shed 7 bases and J shed 4 bases, with 22 bases lying between them. The CDR3: CASTLQGTGAGTEAFF. In nucleotides, the CDR3 is TGTGCCAGCACCTTACAAGGGACGGGGGCTGGCACTGAAGCTTTCTTT.

V and J are TRBV5-6 and TRBJ2-2; D is possibly TRBD1 or TRBD2 (5 bases each). Germline V gives CDR1 SGHDT, CDR2 YYEEEE. V lost 0 bases and J 1 base, leaving 10 bases between the germline ends. The CDR3 totals 16 residues. The CDR3 spells CASSLAGAGNTGELFF. The CDR3, as DNA: TGTGCCAGCAGCTTGGCCGGGGCGGGGAACACCGGGGAGCTGTTTTTT.

In this sample, this clone turned up a few times. The rearrangement uses TRBV2 and TRBJ1-2; D unclear. Germline CDR1 SNHLY, CDR2 FYNNEI. Trimming took off 3 bases at V and 4 bases at J, with 6 bases between the two ends. This CDR3 is 12 amino acids long. CDR3 sequence reads: CASSEGGYGYTF. The CDR3 DNA reads TGTGCCAGCAGTGAGGGAGGCTATGGCTACACCTTC.

This chain connects TRBV11-2 to TRBJ1-1; no reliable D call. CDR1 and CDR2 (germline): SGHAT, FQNNGV. The V end lost 4 bases, the J end lost 0 bases, and 12 bases lay between the germline ends. The CDR3 runs to 15 residues. CDR3 coding DNA: TGTGCCAGCAGCTCCAAAGCCCTCTTGAACACTGAAGCTTTCTTT. Translation gives CASSSKALLNTEAFF. Full variable domain (outside the CDR3, taken from reference TRBV11-2 and TRBJ1-1): EAGVAQSPRYKIIEKRQSVAFWCNPISGHATLYWYQQILGQGPKLLIQFQNNGVVDDSQLPKDRFSAERLKGVDSTLKIQPAKLEDSAVYLCASSSKALLNTEAFFGQGTRLTVV.

The chain is built from TRBV4-1 and TRBJ2-2, with TRBD1 identical over 12 bases. J gave up 7 bases and V 4 bases, and 10 bases lay outside the gene matches. The germline gives CDR1 MGHRA, CDR2 YSYEKL. CDR3 size: 17 residues. CDR3 protein: CASSPSGTGGLGGELFF. CDR3 nucleotide sequence: TGCGCCAGCAGCCCATCCGGGACAGGGGGCCTCGGCGGGGAGCTGTTTTTT.

The chain uses TRBV29-1 and TRBJ2-5; D remains ambiguous. This CDR3 is built from 11 residues. Germline V lookup: CDR1 SQVTM, CDR2 ANQGSEA. V lost 1 base and J 6 bases, leaving 6 bases between the germline ends. The CDR3 spells CSVEGIKTQYF. The CDR3 nucleotides read TGCAGCGTTGAAGGTATAAAGACCCAGTACTTC. The variable domain in full, with the rest retrieved from reference TRBV29-1 and TRBJ2-5, is SAVISQKPSRDICQRGTSLTIQCQVDSQVTMMFWYRQQPGQSLTLIATANQGSEATYESGFVIDKFPISRPNLTFSTLTVSNMSPEDSSIYLCSVEGIKTQYFGPGTRLLVL.

The chain employs TRBV5-4 and TRBJ1-1; a possible D gene is TRBD1 (6 bases). The CDR3 length is 16 residues. V gave up 0 bases and J gave up 1 base, with 13 bases separating them. CDR1 SGHNT and CDR2 YYREEE come from the germline V gene (reference sequence). CDR3 region: CASSLAHTTGNTEAFF. CDR3 coding DNA: TGTGCCAGCAGCTTGGCACACACGACAGGGAACACTGAAGCTTTCTTT.

V is TRBV7-6 and J is TRBJ2-7; perhaps TRBD2 as D (5 bases). The CDR3 contains 13 residues. V lost 5 bases and J lost 6, with 14 bases in between. CDR1 and CDR2 (germline): SGHVS, FNYEAQ. The CDR3 sequence: CASSPKVGVEQYF. CDR3 nucleotide sequence: TGTGCCAGCAGCCCAAAGGTCGGGGTCGAGCAGTACTTC.

The chain recombines TRBV4-2 with TRBJ1-1; no clear D gene. The V end lost 0 bases, the J end lost 7 bases, and 12 bases lay between the germline ends. Per germline, CDR1 LGHNA and CDR2 YNFKEQ. The length of the CDR3 is 14 residues. The CDR3 DNA is TGTGCCAGCAGCCAAGATTATGGGTCCCTTGAAGCTTTCTTT. It specifies CASSQDYGSLEAFF.

The CDR3 DNA is TGTGCCAGTAGCATTAGCGAGACCCAGTACTTC. Its protein product is CASSISETQYF. The chain couples TRBV19 to TRBJ2-5, with D uncertain. CDR1 LNHDA and CDR2 SQIVND come from the germline V gene (reference sequence). The CDR3 has 11 amino acids. V dropped 6 bases and J dropped 5 bases, with 7 bases sitting between them. Complete variable domain (other parts from reference TRBV19 and TRBJ2-5): DGGITQSPKYLFRKEGQNVTLSCEQNLNHDAMYWYRQDPGQGLRLIYYSQIVNDFQKGDIAEGYSVSREKKESFPLTVTSAQKNPTAFYLCASSISETQYFGPGTRLLVL.

The chain is built from TRBV21-1 and TRBJ2-2; no check of the table's D call, TRBD2, against the DNA was made. TRBV21-1 is shown as a pseudogene. The CDR3 extends over 19 amino acids. The CDR3 protein is CASSKERGGRTENTGELFF. CDR3 DNA: TGTGCCAGCAGCAAAGAGAGAGGCGGGAGGACCGAAAACACCGGGGAGCTGTTTTTT.

This sequence joins TRBV6-6 and TRBJ1-2, with a possible D match to TRBD1 (5 bases). V lost 5 bases, J lost 8 bases, and 15 bases lay in between. Germline CDR1 and CDR2: MNHNY and SVGAGI (reference sequence). The CDR3 has 13 amino acids. This CDR3 reads CASSNGASGGYTF. CDR3 bases: TGTGCCAGCAGTAACGGGGCCTCTGGAGGCTACACCTTC.

On this clone itself: At one boundary the junction diverges from the germline segment, which might be a read error. This chain connects TRBV7-8 to TRBJ2-5; D not resolved. The germline CDR1 and CDR2 sequences are SGHVS and FQNEAQ. This CDR3 region has 13 residues. The CDR3 protein is CASSLDRQGTQYF. CDR3 nucleotide sequence: TGTGCCAGCAGCCTGGACCGACAAGGGACCCAGTACTTC.

The sample holds a few counts of this clone. The chain combines TRBV4-1 with TRBJ2-5; D ambiguous. This CDR3 comprises 14 residues. Trimming removed 1 base from V and 4 bases from J, with 10 bases in between. From germline, CDR1 is MGHRA and CDR2 YSYEKL. The CDR3 nucleotides are TGCGCCAGCAGCCAAGGGGCGGTGCGAGAGACCCAGTACTTC. As protein: CASSQGAVRETQYF.

The chain has TRBV11-1 and TRBJ2-3; 14 bases match TRBD2. This CDR3 has 16 amino acids. The V segment lost 4 bases and the J segment 4 bases; nucleotides outside the gene matches: 4. CDR1 and CDR2 from the germline V gene are SGHAT and FQDESV (reference sequence). Here the CDR3 DNA reads TGTGCCAGCAGCTACAGACTAGCGGGAGGGCCAGATACGCAGTATTTT. Amino acid sequence: CASSYRLAGGPDTQYF.

This chain joins TRBV5-4 and TRBJ1-1, with D unresolved. Germline lookup yields CDR1 SGHNT and CDR2 YYREEE (reference sequence). The CDR3 contains 14 residues. The V gene lost 4 bases and the J gene lost 2 bases, with 12 bases spanning the gap. The DNA for the CDR3 is TGTGCCAGCAGCAAGGGCCTCATAAACACTGAAGCTTTCTTT. It yields the protein CASSKGLINTEAFF. Full variable domain (rest looked up from reference TRBV5-4 and TRBJ1-1): ETGVTQSPTHLIKTRGQQVTLRCSSQSGHNTVSWYQQALGQGPQFIFQYYREEENGRGNFPPRFSGLQFPNYSSELNVNALELDDSALYLCASSKGLINTEAFFGQGTRLTVV.

V usage is TRBV5-4 and J usage is TRBJ1-2; D ambiguous. V was clipped by 9 bases and J by 2 bases, with 17 bases between them. CDR1 is SGHNT and CDR2 is YYREEE in the germline V gene (reference sequence). This CDR3 comprises 14 residues. The CDR3 protein is CAIQDFRNNYGYTF. CDR3 sequence (DNA): TGTGCCATACAAGACTTCCGTAACAACTATGGCTACACCTTC.

This chain uses TRBV7-8 with TRBJ1-1, with 7 positions matching TRBD1. The junction had 8 bases not matched to a gene; V was cut back by 2 bases and J by 2 bases. The CDR3 covers 16 residues. Germline CDR1 reads SGHVS; CDR2 reads FQNEAQ. CDR3 residues: CASSLRPGQLNTEAFF. Written as DNA, the CDR3 is TGTGCCAGCAGCTTACGCCCGGGACAGTTAAACACTGAAGCTTTCTTT.

The chain couples TRBV19 to TRBJ1-1, with TRBD1 as a possible D gene (5 bases). The germline V gene has CDR1 LNHDA and CDR2 SQIVND (reference sequence). Trimming shortened V by 1 base and J by 5 bases, and 11 bases separated the two germline ends. This CDR3 contains 14 residues. CDR3 in amino acids: CASSIASGRTEAFF. CDR3 bases: TGTGCCAGTAGTATAGCCTCAGGGAGAACTGAAGCTTTCTTT.

The chain has TRBV19 and TRBJ1-2, with D perhaps TRBD1 (5 bases). Trimming took off 3 bases at V and 5 bases at J, with 16 bases between the two ends. Germline V gene lookup returns CDR1 LNHDA and CDR2 SQIVND (reference sequence). This CDR3 contains 15 residues. CDR3 DNA: TGTGCCAGTAGTATTCAGTGGGGACTGTTTTATGGCTACACCTTC. Protein: CASSIQWGLFYGYTF.

The chain joins TRBV5-4 to TRBJ1-2; maybe TRBD1 (5 bases). Germline V gives CDR1 SGHNT, CDR2 YYREEE (reference sequence). The CDR3 totals 14 residues. Deletions cut 0 bases from V and 7 bases from J, with 13 bases between. CDR3 coding DNA: TGTGCCAGCAGCTTGGAAGGGGTCCCGGCTGGCTACACCTTC. Translated: CASSLEGVPAGYTF.